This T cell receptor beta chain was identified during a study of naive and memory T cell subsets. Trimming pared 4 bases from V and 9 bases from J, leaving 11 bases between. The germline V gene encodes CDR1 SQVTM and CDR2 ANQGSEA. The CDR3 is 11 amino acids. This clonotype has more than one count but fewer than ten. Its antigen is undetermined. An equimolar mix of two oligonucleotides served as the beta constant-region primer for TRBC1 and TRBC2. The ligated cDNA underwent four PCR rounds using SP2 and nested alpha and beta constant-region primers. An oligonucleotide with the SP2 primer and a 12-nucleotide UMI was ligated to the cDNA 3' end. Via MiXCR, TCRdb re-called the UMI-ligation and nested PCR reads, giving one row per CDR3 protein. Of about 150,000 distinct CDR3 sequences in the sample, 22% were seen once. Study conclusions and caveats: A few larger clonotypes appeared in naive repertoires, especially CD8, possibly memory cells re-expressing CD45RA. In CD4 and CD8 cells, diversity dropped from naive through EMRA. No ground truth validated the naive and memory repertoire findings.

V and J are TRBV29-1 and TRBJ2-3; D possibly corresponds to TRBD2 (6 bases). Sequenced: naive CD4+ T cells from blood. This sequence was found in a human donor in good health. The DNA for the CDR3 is TGCAGCGTTGTCCCTAGCGCCACGCAGTATTTT. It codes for CSVVPSATQYF.